These 22 T cell receptor beta chains were sequenced from one sample in a study of T cells in localized non-small cell lung cancer. The table came from immunoSEQ multiplex PCR; TCRdb's copy has only in-frame clones and leaves some out. The repertoire includes 35,000 to 40,000 clones, approximately 80% of them detected once, and approximately 15% sits in the top ten. The sample consisted of peripheral blood, taken before any cancer treatment. The receptor source for this set is a male donor at least 60 years old with stage III squamous cell lung carcinoma.

This chain links TRBV6-5 with TRBJ1-4, with D unclear. CDR1 is MNHEY, CDR2 SVGAGI, per germline. Trimming left V 6 bases short and J 7 bases short, with 15 bases between. The CDR3 runs 14 residues. CDR3 nucleotide sequence: TGTGCCAGCAGCGATCGGATGGCAAGTGAAAAACTGTTTTTT. Its protein product is CASSDRMASEKLFF.

V gene TRBV29-1 combines with J gene TRBJ1-3; tentatively, D is TRBD1 (5 bases). Germline CDR1 reads SQVTM; CDR2 reads ANQGSEA. Trimming removed 4 bases at V and 0 bases at J, with 7 bases between. There are 13 residues in the CDR3. CDR3 loop: CSVGQSSGNTIYF. CDR3 nucleotides: TGCAGCGTTGGACAGAGCTCTGGAAACACCATATATTTT.

This clone was observed a single time. The chain carries TRBV21-1 and TRBJ1-1; whether TRBD1, the table's D call, matches the DNA was not checked. TRBV21-1 is a listed pseudogene. The CDR3 is made up of 19 amino acids. The CDR3 nucleotides read TGTGCCAGCAGCAAAAGGGGACAGGGGGCCACTAAGGGGAACACTGAAGCTTTCTTT. It specifies CASSKRGQGATKGNTEAFF.

This clone was seen once. The V gene is TRBV7-2, the J gene TRBJ1-1; the D gene is possibly TRBD1 (6 bases). The CDR3 spans 15 residues. The germline V gene encodes CDR1 SGHTA and CDR2 FQGNSA. The V gene lost 7 bases and the J gene lost 7 bases, with 22 bases spanning the gap. This CDR3 is CASTRGGGGFGEAFF. DNA for the CDR3: TGTGCCAGCACTCGGGGAGGGGGAGGTTTTGGTGAAGCTTTCTTT. Full variable domain (missing parts from reference TRBV7-2 and TRBJ1-1): GAGVSQSPSNKVTEKGKDVELRCDPISGHTALYWYRQSLGQGLEFLIYFQGNSAPDKSGLPSDRFSAERTGGSVSTLTIQRTQQEDSAVYLCASTRGGGGFGEAFFGQGTRLTVV.

The chain is built from TRBV6-1 and TRBJ1-5; D gene ambiguous. Trimming stripped 7 bases from V and 6 bases from J, with 16 bases between. There are 14 residues in the CDR3. In germline, CDR1 is MNHNS, CDR2 SASEGT. The CDR3 nucleotides are TGTGCCAGCAAGGACTCAAACCGGGCTCAGCCCCAGCATTTT. Its translation: CASKDSNRAQPQHF.

This chain connects TRBV19 to TRBJ2-5, with D perhaps TRBD2 (5 bases). Per germline, CDR1 LNHDA and CDR2 SQIVND (reference sequence). Trimming pared 3 bases from V and 2 bases from J, leaving 10 bases between. The CDR3 extends over 14 amino acids. DNA of the CDR3: TGTGCCAGTAGTATTTGGGGAGAGCAAGAGACCCAGTACTTC. This sequence encodes CASSIWGEQETQYF. Based on the CDR3 plus reference TRBV19 and TRBJ2-5, the full variable domain is DGGITQSPKYLFRKEGQNVTLSCEQNLNHDAMYWYRQDPGQGLRLIYYSQIVNDFQKGDIAEGYSVSREKKESFPLTVTSAQKNPTAFYLCASSIWGEQETQYFGPGTRLLVL.

The chain employs TRBV27 and TRBJ2-7; D gene ambiguous. V lost 4 bases and J 5 bases, leaving 0 bases between the germline ends. Germline V gene data show CDR1 as MNHEY and CDR2 as SMNVEV (reference sequence). The CDR3 has 9 amino acids. The CDR3 is CASSYEQYF. The CDR3 region has the DNA TGTGCCAGCAGTTACGAGCAGTACTTC.

The chain couples TRBV19 to TRBJ2-2; no clear D gene. Germline lookup yields CDR1 LNHDA and CDR2 SQIVND (reference sequence). Deletions cut 8 bases from V and 2 bases from J, with 12 bases between. CDR3 size: 14 residues. In DNA form, the CDR3 reads TGTGCCAGTGGGCAGGTACTAAACACCGGGGAGCTGTTTTTT. This codes for CASGQVLNTGELFF.

This clone has more than one count but fewer than ten. The rearrangement uses TRBV6-4 and TRBJ2-1; tentative D call: TRBD1 (6 bases). Trimming cost V 4 bases and J 4 bases, with 14 bases left between them. CDR1 is MRHNA and CDR2 is SNTAGT in the germline V gene. The CDR3 is made up of 15 amino acids. The CDR3 DNA reads TGTGCCAGCAGTGCCGGGACATACCTTTACAATGAGCAGTTCTTC. Protein: CASSAGTYLYNEQFF.

V and J are TRBV5-1 and TRBJ2-2; 10 bases align to TRBD2. This CDR3 comprises 15 residues. Unmatched junction bases numbered 4, after V lost 4 bases and J lost 4 bases. CDR1 SGHRS and CDR2 YFSETQ come from the germline V gene. The CDR3 loop is CASSLTSGITGELFF. The CDR3 region has the DNA TGCGCCAGCAGCCTTACTAGCGGGATCACCGGGGAGCTGTTTTTT.

The V gene is TRBV30, the J gene TRBJ1-1; D may be TRBD1 (5 bases). CDR1 and CDR2 from the germline V gene are GTSNPN and SVGIG (reference sequence). The CDR3 is made up of 14 amino acids. Trimming left V 4 bases short and J 1 base short, with 13 bases between. Here the CDR3 DNA reads TGTGCCTGGACCTGGGGCAGCACGAACACTGAAGCTTTCTTT. Translation gives CAWTWGSTNTEAFF.

This chain links TRBV10-2 with TRBJ2-7; 8 bases agree with TRBD2. Germline CDR1 reads WSHSY; CDR2 reads SAAADI. The CDR3 has 15 amino acids. V shed 4 bases, J shed 4 bases, and the junction held 9 bases outside the gene matches. CDR3 sequence reads: CASSVQAGVSYEQYF. The CDR3 nucleotides are TGCGCCAGCAGTGTTCAAGCGGGAGTCTCGTACGAGCAGTACTTC.

The chain links TRBV5-1 to TRBJ2-1, with TRBD2 matching 9 bases. Losses at the gene ends were 6 bases for V and 8 bases for J; bases not matched to a gene: 9. The germline gives CDR1 SGHRS, CDR2 YFSETQ. This CDR3 comprises 14 residues. CDR3 bases: TGCGCCAGCACATCGGGACTAGCCGGCGATGAGCAGTTCTTC. This translates into CASTSGLAGDEQFF.

In nucleotides, the CDR3 is TGTGCCAGCAGCCCCGGGGACTCCCAAAGGACGCAGTATTTT. Translated, it gives CASSPGDSQRTQYF. V is TRBV5-5 and J is TRBJ2-3, with D possibly TRBD2 on 6 matching bases. There are 14 residues in the CDR3. V was trimmed by 4 bases and J by 9 bases, leaving 18 bases between them. Germline V lookup: CDR1 SGHKS, CDR2 YYEKEE (reference sequence).

In its sample, this clone was seen once. The J gene is TRBJ1-4, the V gene TRBV27, with TRBD1 as a possible D gene (5 bases). Trimming removed 5 bases from V and 10 bases from J, with 20 bases in between. The CDR3 runs to 15 residues. The germline V gene encodes CDR1 MNHEY and CDR2 SMNVEV (reference sequence). This CDR3 is CASSEDGTWGGKLFF. The CDR3 DNA follows: TGTGCCAGCAGTGAAGACGGCACATGGGGGGGAAAACTGTTTTTT.

The chain employs TRBV5-1 and TRBJ1-1, with TRBD1 identical over 7 bases. CDR3 length: 16 amino acids. Germline CDR1 SGHRS, CDR2 YFSETQ. The ends lost 4 bases at V and 0 bases at J; junction bases unmatched: 9. The CDR3 loop reads CASSMGLDRLNTEAFF. CDR3 coding DNA: TGCGCCAGCAGCATGGGGTTGGACAGGTTGAACACTGAAGCTTTCTTT.

The chain recombines TRBV7-9 with TRBJ1-1; D gene ambiguous. The length of the CDR3 is 14 residues. From germline, CDR1 is SEHNR and CDR2 FQNEAQ (reference sequence). V was shortened by 1 base and J by 2 bases, with 8 bases between the two germline ends. This chain's CDR3 is CASSLGQINTEAFF. The CDR3 coding sequence is TGTGCCAGCAGCTTAGGGCAGATTAACACTGAAGCTTTCTTT.

The V call is TRBV7-2, the J call TRBJ2-1; no reliable D call. Between the trimmed V and J ends, which lost 5 bases and 9 bases, there was a span of 11 bases. This CDR3 is 12 amino acids long. The germline V gene encodes CDR1 SGHTA and CDR2 FQGNSA. The CDR3 is CASSVNGGEQFF. Written as DNA, the CDR3 is TGTGCCAGCAGCGTGAACGGTGGTGAGCAGTTCTTC.

This chain uses TRBV5-5 with TRBJ2-5; TRBD1 is a possible D gene (6 bases). CDR3 size: 18 residues. Germline CDR1 and CDR2: SGHKS and YYEKEE (reference sequence). V lost 1 base and J 3 bases, leaving 22 bases between the germline ends. This CDR3 reads CASSLRGTTGSPKETQYF. For the CDR3, the DNA is TGTGCCAGCAGCTTGAGGGGAACCACAGGGTCCCCGAAAGAGACCCAGTACTTC.

V gene TRBV27 combines with J gene TRBJ2-3; D is possibly TRBD1 (7 bases). The CDR3 totals 15 residues. Germline V gene sequence: CDR1 MNHEY, CDR2 SMNVEV (reference sequence). V gave up 2 bases and J gave up 5 bases, with 14 bases separating them. Here the CDR3 reads CASSLQGEAGDTQYF. The CDR3 bases are TGTGCCAGCAGTTTACAGGGGGAGGCGGGAGATACGCAGTATTTT.

This chain links TRBV28 with TRBJ2-6; maybe TRBD1 (5 bases). CDR3 length: 15 amino acids. V shed 6 bases and J shed 0 bases, with 9 bases lying between them. Per germline, CDR1 MDHEN and CDR2 SYDVKM. This CDR3 is CASSRQNSGANVLTF. CDR3 nucleotide sequence: TGTGCCAGCAGCCGACAGAACTCTGGGGCCAACGTCCTGACTTTC.

The V and J genes are TRBV7-9 and TRBJ2-7, with D tentatively TRBD1 (6 bases). Deletions cut 1 base from V and 6 bases from J, with 10 bases between. The CDR3 is made up of 13 amino acids. Germline assignment: CDR1 SEHNR and CDR2 FQNEAQ (reference sequence). CDR3 nucleotide sequence: TGTGCCAGCAGCTTAGAAATGGGGGCCGAGCAGTACTTC. This translates into CASSLEMGAEQYF.